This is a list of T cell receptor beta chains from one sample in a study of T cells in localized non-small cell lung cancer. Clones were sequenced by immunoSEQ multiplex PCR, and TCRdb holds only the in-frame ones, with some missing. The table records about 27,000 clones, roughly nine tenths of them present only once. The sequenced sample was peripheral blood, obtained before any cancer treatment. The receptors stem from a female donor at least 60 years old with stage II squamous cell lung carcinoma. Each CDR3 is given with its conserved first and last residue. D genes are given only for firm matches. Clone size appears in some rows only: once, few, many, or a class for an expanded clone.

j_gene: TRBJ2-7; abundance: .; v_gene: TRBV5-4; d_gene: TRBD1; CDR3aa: CASSLSPLGTGFSEQYF; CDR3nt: TGTGCCAGCAGCTTGTCGCCCCTGGGGACAGGGTTCTCCGAGCAGTACTTC
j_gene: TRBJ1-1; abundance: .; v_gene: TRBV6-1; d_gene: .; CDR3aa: CASSAAGGNTEAFF; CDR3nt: TGTGCCAGCAGTGCCGCGGGTGGGAACACTGAAGCTTTCTTT
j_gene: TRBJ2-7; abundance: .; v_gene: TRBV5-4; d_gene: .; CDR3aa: CASRPSGRITYEQYF; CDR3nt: TGTGCCAGCAGGCCTTCGGGCAGGATAACCTACGAGCAGTACTTC
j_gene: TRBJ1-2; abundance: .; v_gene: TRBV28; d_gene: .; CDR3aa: CASSLVSMDYGYTF; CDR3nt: TGTGCCAGCAGTTTGGTATCGATGGACTATGGCTACACCTTC
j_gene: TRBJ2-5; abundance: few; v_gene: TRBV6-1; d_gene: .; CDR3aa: CASSGLVQETQYF; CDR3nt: TGTGCCAGCAGTGGACTAGTCCAAGAGACCCAGTACTTC
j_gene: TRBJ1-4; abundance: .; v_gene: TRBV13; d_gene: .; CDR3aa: CASSVLTGSANEKLFF; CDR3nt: TGTGCCAGCAGCGTCCTTACCGGGAGCGCTAATGAAAAACTGTTTTTT
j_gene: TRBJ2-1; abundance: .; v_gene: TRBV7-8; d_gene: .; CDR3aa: CASSLGSSYNEQFF; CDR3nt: TGTGCCAGCAGCTTAGGCTCCTCCTACAATGAGCAGTTCTTC
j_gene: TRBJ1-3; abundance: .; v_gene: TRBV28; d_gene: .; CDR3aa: CASSLGPPRTGGNTIYF; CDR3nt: TGTGCCAGCAGTTTAGGTCCTCCTAGAACGGGCGGAAACACCATATATTTT
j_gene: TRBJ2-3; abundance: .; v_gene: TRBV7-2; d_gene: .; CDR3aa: CASSLQGISTDTQYF; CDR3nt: TGTGCCAGCAGCTTACAGGGGATTAGCACAGATACGCAGTATTTT
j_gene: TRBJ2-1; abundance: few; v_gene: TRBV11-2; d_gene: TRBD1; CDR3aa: CAVDRVPLMSSYNEQFF; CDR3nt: TGTGCCGTCGACAGGGTCCCTTTGATGAGCTCCTACAATGAGCAGTTCTTC
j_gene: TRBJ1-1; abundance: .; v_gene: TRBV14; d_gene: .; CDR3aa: CASSQDRGGVGRAFF; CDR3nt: TGTGCCAGCAGCCAAGATCGGGGGGGGGTCGGTCGTGCTTTCTTT
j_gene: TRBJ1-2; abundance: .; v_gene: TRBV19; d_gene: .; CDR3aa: CASSIASSYGYTF; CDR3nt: TGTGCCAGTAGTATCGCCAGCTCCTATGGCTACACCTTC
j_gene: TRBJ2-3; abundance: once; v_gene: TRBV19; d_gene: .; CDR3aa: CASTPTGSSTDTQYF; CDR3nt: TGTGCCAGTACCCCGACAGGATCTAGCACAGATACGCAGTATTTT
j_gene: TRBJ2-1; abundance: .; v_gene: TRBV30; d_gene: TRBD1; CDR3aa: CAWTRGNEQFF; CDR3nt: TGTGCCTGGACCAGGGGGAATGAGCAGTTCTTC
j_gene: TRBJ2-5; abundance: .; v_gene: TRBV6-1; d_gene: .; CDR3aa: CASSGSRGTETQYF; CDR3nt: TGTGCCAGCAGTGGGTCCCGGGGAACGGAGACCCAGTACTTC
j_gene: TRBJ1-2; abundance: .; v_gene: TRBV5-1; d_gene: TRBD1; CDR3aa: CASSSGTGFPVYTF; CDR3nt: TGCGCCAGCAGCAGCGGGACAGGGTTTCCCGTCTACACCTTC
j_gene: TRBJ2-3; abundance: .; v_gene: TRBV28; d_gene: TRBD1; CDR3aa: CASTSGQLTDTQYF; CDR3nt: TGTGCCAGCACCTCGGGACAGCTCACAGATACGCAGTATTTT
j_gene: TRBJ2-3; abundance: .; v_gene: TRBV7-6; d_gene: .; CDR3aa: CASSLGTDTQYF; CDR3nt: TGTGCCAGCAGCTTAGGAACCGATACGCAGTATTTT
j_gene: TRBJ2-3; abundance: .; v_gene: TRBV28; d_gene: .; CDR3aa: CASRSSFSTDTQYF; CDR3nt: TGTGCCAGCAGATCCTCCTTTAGCACAGATACGCAGTATTTT
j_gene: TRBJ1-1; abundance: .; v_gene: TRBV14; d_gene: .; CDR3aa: CASTPMGNTEAFF; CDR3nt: TGTGCCAGCACCCCGATGGGGAACACTGAAGCTTTCTTT
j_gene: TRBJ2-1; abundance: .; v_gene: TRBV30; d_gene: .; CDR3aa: CACKDIRSYNEQFF; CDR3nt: TGTGCCTGTAAGGACATACGCTCCTACAATGAGCAGTTCTTC
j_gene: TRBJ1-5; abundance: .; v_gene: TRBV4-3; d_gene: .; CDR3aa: CASSQEHSNQPQHF; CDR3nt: TGCGCCAGCAGCCAGGAACATAGCAATCAGCCCCAGCATTTT
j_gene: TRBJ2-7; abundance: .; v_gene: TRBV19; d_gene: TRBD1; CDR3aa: CASTNPGQGIYEQYF; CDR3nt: TGTGCCAGTACTAATCCGGGACAGGGGATCTACGAGCAGTACTTC
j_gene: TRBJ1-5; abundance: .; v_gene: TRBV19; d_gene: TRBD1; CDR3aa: CASSAGRGRQPQHF; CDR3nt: TGTGCCAGTAGTGCCGGCAGGGGGAGGCAGCCCCAGCATTTT
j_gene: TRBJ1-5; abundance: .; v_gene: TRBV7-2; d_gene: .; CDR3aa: CASSLGHRVGQPQHF; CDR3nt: TGTGCCAGCAGCTTAGGTCACAGGGTGGGTCAGCCCCAGCATTTT
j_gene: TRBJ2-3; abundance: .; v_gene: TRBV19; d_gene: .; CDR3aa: CASTPQPNTDTQYF; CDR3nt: TGTGCCAGTACTCCCCAGCCCAATACAGATACGCAGTATTTT
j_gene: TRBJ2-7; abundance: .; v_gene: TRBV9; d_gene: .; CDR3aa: CASSVAPDLRYEQYF; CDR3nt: TGTGCCAGCAGCGTAGCCCCGGACCTAAGGTACGAGCAGTACTTC
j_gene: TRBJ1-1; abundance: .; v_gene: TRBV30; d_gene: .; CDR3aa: CACHRGQINTEAFF; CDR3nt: TGTGCCTGCCACAGAGGACAGATAAACACTGAAGCTTTCTTT
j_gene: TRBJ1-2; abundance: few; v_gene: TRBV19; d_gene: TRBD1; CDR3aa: CASCDREDYGYTF; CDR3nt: TGTGCCAGTTGCGACAGGGAGGACTATGGCTACACCTTC
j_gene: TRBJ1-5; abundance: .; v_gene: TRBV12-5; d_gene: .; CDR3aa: CASGPESGQPQHF; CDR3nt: TGTGCTAGTGGTCCCGAGTCCGGTCAGCCCCAGCATTTT
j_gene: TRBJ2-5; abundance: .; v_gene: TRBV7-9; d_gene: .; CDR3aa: CASSFSPRDGTQYF; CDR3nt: TGTGCCAGCAGCTTTTCACCCCGGGACGGGACCCAGTACTTC
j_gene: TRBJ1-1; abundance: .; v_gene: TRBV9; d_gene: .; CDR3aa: CASSVGEGYTEAFF; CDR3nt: TGTGCCAGCAGCGTCGGGGAGGGTTACACTGAAGCTTTCTTT
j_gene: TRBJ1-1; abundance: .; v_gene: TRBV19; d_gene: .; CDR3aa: CASSYERSNTEAFF; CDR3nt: TGTGCCAGTAGTTACGAGAGATCGAACACTGAAGCTTTCTTT
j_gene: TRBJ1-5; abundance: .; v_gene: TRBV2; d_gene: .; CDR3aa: CASSSSTGNQPQHF; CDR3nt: TGTGCCAGCTCGAGTTCGACGGGCAATCAGCCCCAGCATTTT
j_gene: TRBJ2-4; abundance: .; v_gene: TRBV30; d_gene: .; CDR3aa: CAWSVQRVRKAKNIQYF; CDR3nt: TGTGCCTGGAGTGTACAGAGAGTGAGGAAAGCCAAAAACATTCAGTACTTC
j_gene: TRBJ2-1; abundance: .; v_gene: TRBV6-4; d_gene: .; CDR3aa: CASSEGPTLGYEQFF; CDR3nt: TGTGCCAGCAGTGAAGGGCCTACCCTGGGGTATGAGCAGTTCTTC
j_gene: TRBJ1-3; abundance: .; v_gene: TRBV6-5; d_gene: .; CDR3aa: CASSQGFSSGNTIYF; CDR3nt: TGTGCCAGCAGTCAGGGGTTCTCCTCTGGAAACACCATATATTTT
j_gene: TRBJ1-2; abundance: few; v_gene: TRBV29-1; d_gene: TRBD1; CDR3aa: CSVPGQGEQGYTF; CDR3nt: TGCAGCGTTCCGGGACAGGGAGAACAAGGCTACACCTTC
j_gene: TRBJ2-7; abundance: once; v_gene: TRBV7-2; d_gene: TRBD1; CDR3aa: CASSLAGTGMNEQYF; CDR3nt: TGTGCCAGCAGCTTAGCCGGGACAGGGATGAACGAGCAGTACTTC
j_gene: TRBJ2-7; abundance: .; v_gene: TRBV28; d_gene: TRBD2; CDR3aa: CASSLWVAGSYEQYF; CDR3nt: TGTGCCAGCAGTTTATGGGTAGCGGGGTCCTACGAGCAGTACTTC
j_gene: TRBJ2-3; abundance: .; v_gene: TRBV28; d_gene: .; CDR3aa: CASSFSRTSSTQYF; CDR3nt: TGTGCCAGCAGTTTTAGCAGAACCTCCTCTACGCAGTATTTT
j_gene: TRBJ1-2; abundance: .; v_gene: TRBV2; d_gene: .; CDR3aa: CASSEKRQANGYTF; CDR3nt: TGTGCCAGCAGCGAAAAGAGACAGGCAAATGGCTACACCTTC